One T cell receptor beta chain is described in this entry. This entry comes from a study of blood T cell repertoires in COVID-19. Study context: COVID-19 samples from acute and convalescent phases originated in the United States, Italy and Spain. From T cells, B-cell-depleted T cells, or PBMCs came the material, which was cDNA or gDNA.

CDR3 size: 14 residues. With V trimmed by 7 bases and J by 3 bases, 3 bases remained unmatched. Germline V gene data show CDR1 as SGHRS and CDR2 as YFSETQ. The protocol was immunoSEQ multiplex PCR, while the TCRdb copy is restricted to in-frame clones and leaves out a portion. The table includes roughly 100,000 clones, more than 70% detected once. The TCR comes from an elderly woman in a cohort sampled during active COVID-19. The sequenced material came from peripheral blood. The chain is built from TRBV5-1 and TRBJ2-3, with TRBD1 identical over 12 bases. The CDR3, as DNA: TGCGCCAGCGGGACAGGGGGCTCGACAGATACGCAGTATTTT. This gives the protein CASGTGGSTDTQYF.